This section outlines one TCR beta chain sequence together with its context. This entry comes from a study of blood T cell repertoires in COVID-19. Study information: COVID-19 samples collected from the United States, Italy and Spain covered acute and convalescent phases.

In germline, CDR1 is MDHEN, CDR2 SYDVKM. The ends were cut back, 7 bases at V and 0 bases at J, with 13 bases in the middle. This CDR3 is built from 15 residues. Methods used by the authors: How many nucleated cells were present was estimated from reference gene primer amplification. Only in-frame clones appear in the TCRdb table, and some are missing; sequencing was by immunoSEQ multiplex PCR. The V and J calls and clone size are taken from that table; D and trimming were inferred from the DNA. The sample holds hundreds of thousands of clones, over 75% seen once. This TCR derives from a human donor in a cohort sampled during active COVID-19. Sequencing input: peripheral blood. The V and J genes are TRBV28 and TRBJ1-3; D gene unclear. The DNA of the CDR3 is TGTGCCAGCAAGGAGGGATGGAGCTCTGGAAACACCATATATTTT. This encodes CASKEGWSSGNTIYF.